Many counts were recorded for the clone carrying this T cell receptor beta chain. The data are from a study of T cell repertoires in cytomegalovirus infection. Germline loops: CDR1 MDHEN, CDR2 SYDVKM. The CDR3 loop spans 13 amino acids. With 3 bases removed from V and 5 bases from J, the gap between germline ends came to 10 bases. TCRdb recomputed calls from the reads with MiXCR, one row per CDR3 protein. The repertoire includes hundreds of thousands of distinct CDR3 sequences, approximately 24% of them detected once, and roughly 8% sits in the top ten. The material sequenced was CD8+ T cells from PBMCs. This chain links TRBV28 with TRBJ2-5; D uncertain. The clonotype was recovered from a human donor in good health (CMV status not recorded). Some clones in this sample may be carry-over from other donors' samples. The chain's CDR3 is CASSFVGPETQYF. DNA for the CDR3: TGTGCCAGCAGTTTCGTGGGCCCGGAGACCCAGTACTTC.